The rows below give T cell receptor beta chains drawn from one sample of a study of blood T cell repertoires in COVID-19. TCRdb keeps only in-frame clones here, not all; method: immunoSEQ multiplex PCR. The sample consists of fewer than 50,000 clones, roughly 90% of them appearing once. The specimen sequenced was peripheral blood. These receptors all stem from a man aged 55 to 69 with active or convalescent COVID-19. CDR3s include the opening cysteine and the closing phenylalanine or tryptophan. A D gene is named only where the DNA matches it firmly. Part of the rows lack a size; the others show once, few, many or a class for expanded clones.

D gene: -; CDR3 length: 14; clone size: -; J gene: TRBJ2-4; V gene: TRBV14; CDR3 DNA: TGTGCCAGCAGCCAAGAGGACTTTCGTGGCATTCAGTACTTC; CDR3 protein: CASSQEDFRGIQYF
D gene: -; CDR3 length: 12; clone size: -; J gene: TRBJ2-7; V gene: TRBV25-1; CDR3 DNA: TGTGCCAGCAGTTCCCAGGGTTCCGAGCAGTACTTC; CDR3 protein: CASSSQGSEQYF
D gene: TRBD2; CDR3 length: 14; clone size: -; J gene: TRBJ2-1; V gene: TRBV6-4; CDR3 DNA: TGTGCCAGCACCCGGACTAGCGGGAGGGGTGAGCAGTTCTTC; CDR3 protein: CASTRTSGRGEQFF
D gene: -; CDR3 length: 14; clone size: few; J gene: TRBJ1-1; V gene: TRBV9; CDR3 DNA: TGTGCCAGCAGCCCTACGACACCGAACACTGAAGCTTTCTTT; CDR3 protein: CASSPTTPNTEAFF
D gene: -; CDR3 length: 12; clone size: -; J gene: TRBJ2-1; V gene: TRBV5-6; CDR3 DNA: TGTGCCAGCATTCGGAGGTGGGATGAGCAGTTCTTC; CDR3 protein: CASIRRWDEQFF
D gene: TRBD2; CDR3 length: 14; clone size: -; J gene: TRBJ2-3; V gene: TRBV10-1; CDR3 DNA: TGCGCCAGCAGTGGAGGACTAGGGACAGATACGCAGTATTTT; CDR3 protein: CASSGGLGTDTQYF
D gene: -; CDR3 length: 21; clone size: -; J gene: TRBJ2-3; V gene: TRBV4-2; CDR3 DNA: TGTGCCAGCAGCCAAGATGCGGCCGGAAGATTTGGCAGAGCTAGCACAGATACGCAGTATTTT; CDR3 protein: CASSQDAAGRFGRASTDTQYF
D gene: -; CDR3 length: 14; clone size: -; J gene: TRBJ2-3; V gene: TRBV7-9; CDR3 DNA: TGTGCCAGCAGCTTATCCCCTCCAGCAGATACGCAGTATTTT; CDR3 protein: CASSLSPPADTQYF
D gene: -; CDR3 length: 15; clone size: -; J gene: TRBJ1-5; V gene: TRBV2; CDR3 DNA: TGTGCCAGCAGTGTTTATGGGGCGAGCAATCAGCCCCAGCATTTT; CDR3 protein: CASSVYGASNQPQHF
D gene: -; CDR3 length: 15; clone size: -; J gene: TRBJ2-3; V gene: TRBV28; CDR3 DNA: TGTGCCAGCAGTGCCGGAGGCGAGATGGCAGATACGCAGTATTTT; CDR3 protein: CASSAGGEMADTQYF
D gene: TRBD2; CDR3 length: 17; clone size: -; J gene: TRBJ2-4; V gene: TRBV7-9; CDR3 DNA: TGTGCCAGCAGCCTCCGGACTAGCCAACTAGCCAAAAACATTCAGTACTTC; CDR3 protein: CASSLRTSQLAKNIQYF
D gene: -; CDR3 length: 15; clone size: -; J gene: TRBJ2-1; V gene: TRBV4-2; CDR3 DNA: TGTGCCAGCAGCTCACCGGGACTGAATTACAATGAGCAGTTCTTC; CDR3 protein: CASSSPGLNYNEQFF
D gene: -; CDR3 length: 14; clone size: -; J gene: TRBJ2-2; V gene: TRBV6-5; CDR3 DNA: TGTGCCAGCAGGCCCCAGAGGTTCACCGGGGAGCTGTTTTTT; CDR3 protein: CASRPQRFTGELFF
D gene: -; CDR3 length: 14; clone size: -; J gene: TRBJ2-5; V gene: TRBV5-1; CDR3 DNA: TGCGCCGGCAGCCTGGTGGGGGCCCAAGAGACCCAGTACTTC; CDR3 protein: CAGSLVGAQETQYF
D gene: -; CDR3 length: 14; clone size: -; J gene: TRBJ1-5; V gene: TRBV19; CDR3 DNA: TGTGCCAGTAGTATAGAAAACAGTAATCAGCCCCAGCATTTT; CDR3 protein: CASSIENSNQPQHF
D gene: TRBD2; CDR3 length: 16; clone size: -; J gene: TRBJ2-1; V gene: TRBV11-2; CDR3 DNA: TGTGCCAGCAGCTTCTTGCTAGCGGGAGGGCACGAGGAGCAGTTCTTC; CDR3 protein: CASSFLLAGGHEEQFF
D gene: TRBD1; CDR3 length: 16; clone size: -; J gene: TRBJ2-1; V gene: TRBV11-2; CDR3 DNA: TGTGCCAGCAGCTTAGGTGGGACAGGGGGATACAATGAGCAGTTCTTC; CDR3 protein: CASSLGGTGGYNEQFF
D gene: -; CDR3 length: 14; clone size: -; J gene: TRBJ2-7; V gene: TRBV9; CDR3 DNA: TGTGCCAGCAGCCCTTCTGCCTATCACTACGAGCAGTACTTC; CDR3 protein: CASSPSAYHYEQYF
D gene: TRBD2; CDR3 length: 13; clone size: -; J gene: TRBJ2-3; V gene: TRBV19; CDR3 DNA: TGTGCCAGTACTCAAGGACTAGCAGATACGCAGTATTTT; CDR3 protein: CASTQGLADTQYF
D gene: -; CDR3 length: 16; clone size: -; J gene: TRBJ2-5; V gene: TRBV6-2/TRBV6-3; CDR3 DNA: TGTGCCAGCAGTTACTGGAAACCGAAAAGGGGGGAGACCCAGTACTTC; CDR3 protein: CASSYWKPKRGETQYF
D gene: TRBD1; CDR3 length: 14; clone size: -; J gene: TRBJ2-7; V gene: TRBV25-1; CDR3 DNA: TGTGCCAGCTCCTTATCCGGACAGGGCTACGAGCAGTACTTC; CDR3 protein: CASSLSGQGYEQYF
D gene: -; CDR3 length: 12; clone size: -; J gene: TRBJ1-5; V gene: TRBV19; CDR3 DNA: TGTGCCAGTAGTGTCCAGAATCAGCCCCAGCATTTT; CDR3 protein: CASSVQNQPQHF
D gene: TRBD1; CDR3 length: 14; clone size: few; J gene: TRBJ2-7; V gene: TRBV5-4; CDR3 DNA: TGTGCCAGCAGCTTGGAGGACAGGGGCGGCGAGCAGTACTTC; CDR3 protein: CASSLEDRGGEQYF
D gene: -; CDR3 length: 18; clone size: once; J gene: TRBJ2-4; V gene: TRBV6-1; CDR3 DNA: TGTGCCAGCAGTGAAGCACCCGGCGGGGGCCTAGCCAAAAACATTCAGTACTTC; CDR3 protein: CASSEAPGGGLAKNIQYF
D gene: -; CDR3 length: 14; clone size: -; J gene: TRBJ2-2; V gene: TRBV6-2/TRBV6-3; CDR3 DNA: TGTGCCAGCAGTGTTGGAGTACGAACCGGGGAGCTGTTTTTT; CDR3 protein: CASSVGVRTGELFF
D gene: -; CDR3 length: 14; clone size: -; J gene: TRBJ1-1; V gene: TRBV19; CDR3 DNA: TGTGCCAGTAGTAACCAGGACACGAACACTGAAGCTTTCTTT; CDR3 protein: CASSNQDTNTEAFF
D gene: -; CDR3 length: 16; clone size: -; J gene: TRBJ1-1; V gene: TRBV19; CDR3 DNA: TGTGCCAGTAGTATTTTCGTAGGGAGAATCGGCACTGAAGCTTTCTTT; CDR3 protein: CASSIFVGRIGTEAFF